This T cell receptor (beta chain) is drawn from a study of CD8 T cells in Susac syndrome. This CDR3 is built from 14 residues. The ends lost 6 bases at V and 2 bases at J; junction bases unmatched: 3. Germline-derived CDR1 and CDR2 are MNHEY and SMNVEV (reference sequence). CD8+ and CD4+ T cells from blood underwent TCR beta sequencing. Negative isolation was applied to CD8+ and CD4+ T cells, and FACS enrichment was applied to TEMRA cells. Random hexamers served to reverse transcribe roughly 0.5 to 1 ug RNA. Via MiXCR, TCRdb re-called the immunoSEQ multiplex PCR reads, giving one row per CDR3 protein. The sample contains 70,000 or so distinct CDR3 sequences, about 94% of which appear only once. Study observations and caveats: Individuals included in the TCR sequencing and HLA analysis were acknowledged by the study to be relatively few in number.

Notes on this clonotype: Its specificity is not known.

What was sequenced was CD8+ T cells from PBMCs. This clonotype was sampled from a human donor with multiple sclerosis. The chain combines TRBV27 with TRBJ1-5; the match to TRBD1 covers 8 bases. The CDR3 DNA sequence: TGTGCCAGCAGGATGACAGGGGGCAATCAGCCCCAGCATTTT. It specifies CASRMTGGNQPQHF.